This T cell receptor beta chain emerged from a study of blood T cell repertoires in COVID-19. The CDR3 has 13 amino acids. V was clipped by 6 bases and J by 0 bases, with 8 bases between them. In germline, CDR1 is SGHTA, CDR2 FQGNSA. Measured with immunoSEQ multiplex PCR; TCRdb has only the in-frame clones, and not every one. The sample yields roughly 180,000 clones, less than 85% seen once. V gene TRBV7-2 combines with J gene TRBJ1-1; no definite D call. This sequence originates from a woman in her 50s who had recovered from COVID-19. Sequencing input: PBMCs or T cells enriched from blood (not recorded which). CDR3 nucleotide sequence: TGTGCCAGCAGATGGGCACTGAACACTGAAGCTTTCTTT. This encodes CASRWALNTEAFF.